Below, one T cell receptor (beta chain) is given with its context. Antigen: not known. The record originates from a study of OX40 agonist ivuxolimab in advanced cancers. Study-level background: Patients were treated with ivuxolimab, an agonistic anti-OX40 (CD134) antibody.

Measured with immunoSEQ multiplex PCR; TCRdb has only the in-frame clones, and not every one. The sample lists about 70,000 clones; just under 80% were seen once. Study-wide findings and caveats: In the 0.1-3.0 mg/kg groups, partial responders showed among the lowest expansion. Doses of 0.1 to 3.0 mg/kg were accompanied by clonal expansion of CD4+ and CD8+ blood T cells by week 6.

J gave up 5 bases and V 6 bases, and 17 bases lay outside the gene matches. This CDR3 has 17 amino acids. From germline, CDR1 is LNHDA and CDR2 SQIVND (reference sequence). The material was CD4+ or CD8+ T cells sorted from blood, obtained in a trial of the OX40 agonist ivuxolimab. The V and J genes are TRBV19 and TRBJ2-5; 8 bases are shared with TRBD2. The sequence derives from an adult with an advanced solid tumor such as melanoma, head and neck, liver or kidney cancer. CDR3 sequence: CASRSIGSGRRGETQYF. The CDR3 DNA is TGTGCCAGTAGAAGCATCGGGAGCGGGAGACGCGGGGAGACCCAGTACTTC.